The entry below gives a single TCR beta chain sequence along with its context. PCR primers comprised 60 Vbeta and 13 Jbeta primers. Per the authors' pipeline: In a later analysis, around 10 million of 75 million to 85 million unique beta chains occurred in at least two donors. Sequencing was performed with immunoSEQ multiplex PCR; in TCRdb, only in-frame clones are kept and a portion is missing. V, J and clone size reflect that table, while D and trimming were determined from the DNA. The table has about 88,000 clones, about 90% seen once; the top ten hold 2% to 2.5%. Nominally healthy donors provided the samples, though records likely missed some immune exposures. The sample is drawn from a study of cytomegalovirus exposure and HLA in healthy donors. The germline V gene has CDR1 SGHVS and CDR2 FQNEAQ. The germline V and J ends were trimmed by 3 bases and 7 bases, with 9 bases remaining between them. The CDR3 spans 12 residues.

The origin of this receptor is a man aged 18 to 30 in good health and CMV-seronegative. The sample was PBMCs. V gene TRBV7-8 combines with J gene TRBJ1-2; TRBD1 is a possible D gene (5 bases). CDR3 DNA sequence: TGTGCCAGCAGCTTGGGGCTCGGTGGCTACACCTTC. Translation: CASSLGLGGYTF.